What follows are 21 T cell receptor beta chains derived from one specimen sequenced in a study of blood T cell repertoires in COVID-19. The method was immunoSEQ multiplex PCR; TCRdb's version includes in-frame clones alone and lacks a portion of them. The table has roughly 120,000 clones, just under 90% seen once. What was sequenced was peripheral blood. The origin of the receptors is a human donor in a cohort sampled during active COVID-19.

The chain recombines TRBV12-3 or TRBV12-4 with TRBJ1-3; TRBD1 matches at 7 bases. V trimming: 6 bases; J trimming: 2 bases; junction bases outside the gene matches: 1. The CDR3 runs to 13 residues. CDR3 in amino acids: CASSQGAGNTIYF. For the CDR3, the DNA is TGTGCCAGCAGCCAGGGGGCTGGAAACACCATATATTTT.

CDR3 in DNA: TGTGCCAGCTCACCAGGACTAGCAGTCGGGGAGCTGTTTTTT. This codes for CASSPGLAVGELFF. J is TRBJ2-2 and V is TRBV18; 8 bases agree with TRBD2. Germline V gene sequence: CDR1 KGHSH, CDR2 LQKENI. The CDR3 sequence is 14 residues long. The V segment lost 2 bases and the J segment 7 bases; nucleotides outside the gene matches: 3. Full variable domain (outside the CDR3, taken from reference TRBV18 and TRBJ2-2): NAGVMQNPRHLVRRRGQEARLRCSPMKGHSHVYWYRQLPEEGLKFMVYLQKENIIDESGMPKERFSAEFPKEGPSILRIQQVVRGDSAAYFCASSPGLAVGELFFGEGSRLTVL.

The chain recombines TRBV5-1 with TRBJ2-5, with D perhaps TRBD1 (6 bases). The germline V and J ends were trimmed by 0 bases and 3 bases, with 15 bases remaining between them. Germline-derived CDR1 and CDR2 are SGHRS and YFSETQ. CDR3 size: 16 residues. The CDR3 region is CASSLAAGQGKETQYF. The DNA for the CDR3 is TGCGCCAGCAGCTTGGCCGCTGGGCAGGGGAAAGAGACCCAGTACTTC.

This chain joins TRBV6-5 and TRBJ1-1; no firm D call. The germline CDR1 and CDR2 sequences are MNHEY and SVGAGI. The CDR3 has 15 amino acids. V dropped 10 bases and J dropped 2 bases, with 20 bases sitting between them. In DNA, the CDR3 is TGTGCCACCTCCCTCCCGGGAGACCGAAACACTGAAGCTTTCTTT. As protein: CATSLPGDRNTEAFF.

This chain uses TRBV3-1 (or the pseudogene TRBV3-2) with TRBJ1-1; perhaps TRBD1 as D (5 bases). This CDR3 spans 13 amino acids. Germline lookup yields CDR1 LGHDT and CDR2 YNNKEL (reference sequence). Trimming left V 4 bases short and J 5 bases short, with 11 bases between. This chain's CDR3 is CASSPGGLTEAFF. The CDR3 bases are TGTGCCAGCAGCCCGGGGGGGTTGACTGAAGCTTTCTTT.

This chain joins TRBV11-3 and TRBJ2-1; 7 bases line up with TRBD2. The junction had 11 bases not matched to a gene; V was cut back by 1 base and J by 8 bases. Germline V lookup: CDR1 SGHNT, CDR2 YENEEA. The CDR3 has 16 residues. The CDR3 coding sequence is TGTGCCAGCAGCTTAGTTGGGTGGGAGGGCAATGATGAGCAGTTCTTC. It is translated as CASSLVGWEGNDEQFF.

The V and J genes are TRBV5-4 and TRBJ1-2; 10 positions agree with TRBD1. Per germline, CDR1 SGHNT and CDR2 YYREEE (reference sequence). The CDR3 consists of 15 residues. V lost 3 bases and J lost 5; bases outside the gene matches: 7. CDR3 sequence: CASSYSGTGEYGYTF. CDR3 sequence (DNA): TGTGCCAGCAGCTACTCCGGGACAGGGGAATATGGCTACACCTTC.

This chain links TRBV19 with TRBJ1-4; D is ambiguous. Between the trimmed V and J ends, which lost 5 bases and 8 bases, there was a span of 9 bases. Per the germline V gene, CDR1 is LNHDA and CDR2 is SQIVND (reference sequence). The CDR3 totals 12 residues. The CDR3 spells CASSARGEKLFF. The CDR3 nucleotides are TGTGCCAGTAGTGCCCGGGGAGAAAAACTGTTTTTT.

The chain uses TRBV7-2 and TRBJ2-1, with 10 bases identical to TRBD2. The CDR3 covers 16 residues. Looked up from germline, CDR1 is SGHTA and CDR2 is FQGNSA. The V segment lost 1 base and the J segment 9 bases; nucleotides outside the gene matches: 9. The CDR3 sequence: CASSLVTGLAALEQFF. The CDR3 region has the DNA TGTGCCAGCAGCTTAGTAACCGGACTAGCGGCCCTTGAGCAGTTCTTC.

V usage is TRBV7-8 and J usage is TRBJ2-7, with 13 positions matching TRBD2. Losses at the gene ends were 3 bases for V and 6 bases for J; bases not matched to a gene: 2. The CDR3 length is 14 residues. The V gene's germline CDR1 is SGHVS and CDR2 FQNEAQ. CDR3 DNA sequence: TGTGCCAGCAGCTTCGGGACTAGCGGGACCGAGCAGTACTTC. Its translation is CASSFGTSGTEQYF.

The table lists this clone with a count of one. This chain uses TRBV7-2 with TRBJ2-1; the D gene is possibly TRBD1 (8 bases). Germline assignment: CDR1 SGHTA and CDR2 FQGNSA. The germline V and J ends were trimmed by 1 base and 10 bases, with 14 bases remaining between them. This CDR3 is built from 14 residues. This CDR3 reads CASSLDRGRDEQFF. The CDR3 bases are TGTGCCAGCAGCTTAGACAGGGGGAGGGACGAGCAGTTCTTC.

This rearrangement joins TRBV6-2 or TRBV6-3 to TRBJ2-3; no firm D call. CDR3 size: 14 residues. The germline V and J ends were trimmed by 2 bases and 1 base, with 7 bases remaining between them. Germline V gene data show CDR1 as MNHEY and CDR2 as SVGEGT. CDR3 residues: CASSYVPGTDTQYF. In DNA form, the CDR3 reads TGTGCCAGCAGTTACGTCCCAGGCACAGATACGCAGTATTTT.

The CDR3 is CASSPPGIGETQYF. In DNA form, the CDR3 reads TGTGCCAGCAGTCCCCCAGGGATAGGGGAGACCCAGTACTTC. The chain has TRBV11-2 and TRBJ2-5; D may be TRBD1 (5 bases). CDR1 SGHAT and CDR2 FQNNGV come from the germline V gene. Between the trimmed V and J ends, which lost 6 bases and 5 bases, there was a span of 16 bases. The CDR3 sequence is 14 residues long.

CDR3 sequence (DNA): TGTGCCAGCAGCTTAGCCCCAGGGCGGAACACTGAAGCTTTCTTT. Translation gives CASSLAPGRNTEAFF. The chain has TRBV7-2 and TRBJ1-1, with D possibly matching TRBD1 (5 bases). This CDR3 is 15 amino acids long. Per the germline V gene, CDR1 is SGHTA and CDR2 is FQGNSA. Between the trimmed V and J ends, which lost 0 bases and 1 base, there was a span of 9 bases.

J is TRBJ2-4 and V is TRBV7-9; TRBD2 matches 10 bases. CDR3 size: 16 residues. Germline CDR1 and CDR2: SEHNR and FQNEAQ (reference sequence). The junction had 5 bases not matched to a gene; V was cut back by 1 base and J by 5 bases. CDR3 DNA: TGTGCCAGCAGCTTAGAGGGTAGCGGGAGGCAAAACATTCAGTACTTC. It specifies CASSLEGSGRQNIQYF.

The rearrangement joins TRBV28 to TRBJ2-5; TRBD2 matches 10 bases. CDR3 length equals 16 residues. Trimming at V came to 3 bases and at J to 5 bases, leaving 9 bases not matched to a gene. Germline V gene data show CDR1 as MDHEN and CDR2 as SYDVKM. CDR3 DNA: TGTGCCAGCAGTTTGCGGCTAGCGGGAGAGGGGGAGACCCAGTACTTC. Its translation is CASSLRLAGEGETQYF.

The chain joins TRBV9 to TRBJ2-3; 8 bases are a match to TRBD2. The germline V gene encodes CDR1 SGDLS and CDR2 YYNGEE. The CDR3 runs to 17 residues. Trimming removed 3 bases from V and 5 bases from J; junction bases left unmatched: 14. Here the CDR3 DNA reads TGTGCCAGCAGCGAGGGGCCCGGGGGGGCCGTGAAAGATACGCAGTATTTT. Its protein product is CASSEGPGGAVKDTQYF.

CDR3 DNA: TGTGCCAGCAGCGCTCAGGGGGCGAATGGCTACACCTTC. It translates to CASSAQGANGYTF. The chain carries TRBV2 and TRBJ1-2; TRBD1 aligns across 8 bases. This CDR3 comprises 13 residues. The germline CDR1 and CDR2 sequences are SNHLY and FYNNEI. V lost 6 bases, J lost 6 bases, and 6 bases stayed unmatched.

V and J are TRBV14 and TRBJ1-5, with D uncertain. The CDR3 covers 13 residues. The germline V and J ends were trimmed by 6 bases and 4 bases, with 10 bases remaining between them. CDR1 and CDR2 (germline): SGHDN, FVKESK. CDR3 bases: TGTGCCAGCAGTCCAGGAGGAAATCAGCCCCAGCATTTT. It yields the protein CASSPGGNQPQHF.

This clone has more than one count but fewer than ten. The chain recombines TRBV3-1 (or the pseudogene TRBV3-2) with TRBJ2-5; 9 bases are a match to TRBD2. This CDR3 spans 15 amino acids. After removal of 0 bases from V and 3 bases from J, the junction contained 2 bases not matched to a gene. Per the germline V gene, CDR1 is LGHDT and CDR2 is YNNKEL (reference sequence). CDR3 bases: TGTGCCAGCAGCCAAGAGGCGGGGGGGAAAGAGACCCAGTACTTC. Protein sequence: CASSQEAGGKETQYF.

V and J are TRBV12-3 or TRBV12-4 and TRBJ2-7; D possibly corresponds to TRBD2 (6 bases). CDR3 length: 13 amino acids. V was trimmed by 8 bases and J by 1 base, leaving 12 bases between them. The CDR3 DNA reads TGTGCCAGCCAGGAGGGCCTTTCCTACGAGCAGTACTTC. It encodes CASQEGLSYEQYF.